A selection of T cell receptor beta chains follows, all from one sample in a study of blood T cell repertoires in COVID-19. Method: immunoSEQ multiplex PCR; TCRdb's copy keeps in-frame clones and lacks some. The profile shows roughly 250,000 clones, about 87% of them singletons. Sequencing was done on a sample of peripheral blood. The receptors derive from a woman aged 40-49 years with acute or convalescent COVID-19. Each CDR3 is given with its conserved first and last residue. The D gene is left open where the match is weak. Some rows have no size entry. The others give once, few or many, or a class for an expanded clone.

d_gene: .; v_gene: TRBV2; abundance: .; j_gene: TRBJ1-1; CDR3nt: TGTGCCAGCAGGGGCAGGGGTTTCGGCACTGAAGCTTTCTTT; CDR3aa: CASRGRGFGTEAFF
d_gene: TRBD1; v_gene: TRBV19; abundance: .; j_gene: TRBJ1-2; CDR3nt: TGTGCCAGTAGTGTACCGGGGACAGGGAACTATGGCTACACCTTC; CDR3aa: CASSVPGTGNYGYTF
d_gene: TRBD1; v_gene: TRBV6-6; abundance: .; j_gene: TRBJ2-5; CDR3nt: TGTGCCAGCACACGGGACAGCCAAGAGACCCAGTACTTC; CDR3aa: CASTRDSQETQYF
d_gene: TRBD1; v_gene: TRBV30; abundance: .; j_gene: TRBJ2-6; CDR3nt: TGTGCCTCGGACAGGCCCTCTTACTCTGGGGCCAACGTCCTGACTTTC; CDR3aa: CASDRPSYSGANVLTF
d_gene: TRBD2; v_gene: TRBV10-3; abundance: .; j_gene: TRBJ2-1; CDR3nt: TGTGCCACAGGGGAGACTAGCGTTGGTAATGAGCAGTTCTTC; CDR3aa: CATGETSVGNEQFF
d_gene: .; v_gene: TRBV19; abundance: once; j_gene: TRBJ1-4; CDR3nt: TGTGCCAGCAACGACGGGTCTGGTAATGAAAAACTGTTTTTT; CDR3aa: CASNDGSGNEKLFF
d_gene: .; v_gene: TRBV10-3; abundance: .; j_gene: TRBJ1-1; CDR3nt: TGTGCCATCAAATACAGGGATGGGTCGAACACTGAAGCTTTCTTT; CDR3aa: CAIKYRDGSNTEAFF
d_gene: TRBD2; v_gene: TRBV2; abundance: .; j_gene: TRBJ2-3; CDR3nt: TGTGCCAGCGTGAGCTTAGCGGGGGGGAGCACAGATACGCAGTATTTT; CDR3aa: CASVSLAGGSTDTQYF
d_gene: .; v_gene: TRBV7-3; abundance: .; j_gene: TRBJ2-3; CDR3nt: TGTGCCAGCAGCCTAGGCGGGCGCGAGGGTACGCAGTATTTT; CDR3aa: CASSLGGREGTQYF
d_gene: .; v_gene: TRBV19; abundance: .; j_gene: TRBJ1-1; CDR3nt: TGTGCCAGTAAGCAGGGTCTATGGGCTTTCTTT; CDR3aa: CASKQGLWAFF
d_gene: TRBD1; v_gene: TRBV24-1; abundance: .; j_gene: TRBJ2-3; CDR3nt: TGTGCCACCAGGGGGACAGGGGGCACAGATACGCAGTATTTT; CDR3aa: CATRGTGGTDTQYF
d_gene: .; v_gene: TRBV18; abundance: .; j_gene: TRBJ1-2; CDR3nt: TGTGCCAGCTCAGGCGGGTTAAACTATGGCTACACCTTC; CDR3aa: CASSGGLNYGYTF
d_gene: TRBD2; v_gene: TRBV25-1; abundance: .; j_gene: TRBJ2-5; CDR3nt: TGTGCCAGCAGGCTGGGAGGTAGCGGGGGGGCAAAGACCCAGTACTTC; CDR3aa: CASRLGGSGGAKTQYF
d_gene: .; v_gene: TRBV6-1; abundance: .; j_gene: TRBJ1-2; CDR3nt: TGTGCCAGCAGTGAAGTCCTTGTGGAGGGAGTCTATGGCTACACCTTC; CDR3aa: CASSEVLVEGVYGYTF
d_gene: .; v_gene: TRBV13; abundance: .; j_gene: TRBJ2-1; CDR3nt: TGTGCCAGCAGCTATAGGGGGTACAATGAGCAGTTCTTC; CDR3aa: CASSYRGYNEQFF
d_gene: .; v_gene: TRBV5-1; abundance: .; j_gene: TRBJ2-3; CDR3nt: TGCGCCAGCACCTACCCGGGCACAGATACGCAGTATTTT; CDR3aa: CASTYPGTDTQYF
d_gene: .; v_gene: TRBV7-2; abundance: few; j_gene: TRBJ1-1; CDR3nt: TGTGCCAGCAGCTGGGGCCCGGGCACCAACACTGAAGCTTTCTTT; CDR3aa: CASSWGPGTNTEAFF
d_gene: .; v_gene: TRBV5-1; abundance: .; j_gene: TRBJ1-2; CDR3nt: TGCGCCAGCAGCTTGGAAGGACAGTCTATTTACTATGGCTACACCTTC; CDR3aa: CASSLEGQSIYYGYTF
d_gene: .; v_gene: TRBV19; abundance: .; j_gene: TRBJ1-5; CDR3nt: TGTGCCAGTAGCCGGGTGGGTTTTAATCAGCCCCAGCATTTT; CDR3aa: CASSRVGFNQPQHF
d_gene: TRBD2; v_gene: TRBV3-1/TRBV3-2; abundance: .; j_gene: TRBJ2-5; CDR3nt: TGTGCCAGCAGCACTAGCGGGGGGGCCACAGAGACCCAGTACTTC; CDR3aa: CASSTSGGATETQYF
d_gene: TRBD2; v_gene: TRBV19; abundance: .; j_gene: TRBJ2-5; CDR3nt: TGTGCCACCAGCGGGAACTATCAAGAGACCCAGTACTTC; CDR3aa: CATSGNYQETQYF
d_gene: .; v_gene: TRBV11-1; abundance: .; j_gene: TRBJ1-2; CDR3nt: TGTGCCAGCAGCGTTACTGCCCAAGCTAACTATGGCTACACCTTC; CDR3aa: CASSVTAQANYGYTF
d_gene: TRBD2; v_gene: TRBV2; abundance: .; j_gene: TRBJ2-5; CDR3nt: TGTGCCAGCAAATCTAGCGGGGGGCGGGTTGAGACCCAGTACTTC; CDR3aa: CASKSSGGRVETQYF
d_gene: TRBD1; v_gene: TRBV19; abundance: .; j_gene: TRBJ1-2; CDR3nt: TGTGCCAGTACCCGACAGGGCGACTTCTATGGCTACACCTTC; CDR3aa: CASTRQGDFYGYTF
d_gene: TRBD1; v_gene: TRBV27; abundance: .; j_gene: TRBJ1-2; CDR3nt: TGTGCCAGCAGCCTTGTAGGGGGCACCAACTATGGCTACACCTTC; CDR3aa: CASSLVGGTNYGYTF
d_gene: TRBD1; v_gene: TRBV6-2/TRBV6-3; abundance: .; j_gene: TRBJ1-5; CDR3nt: TGTGCCAGCAGCCCTCCACCCGACAGGGATAGGAGCAATCAGCCCCAGCATTTT; CDR3aa: CASSPPPDRDRSNQPQHF
d_gene: TRBD1; v_gene: TRBV30; abundance: .; j_gene: TRBJ1-2; CDR3nt: TGTGCCTGGATAGGGGACAGTTCCTCAGGTGGCTACACCTTC; CDR3aa: CAWIGDSSSGGYTF
d_gene: TRBD1; v_gene: TRBV5-1; abundance: .; j_gene: TRBJ1-4; CDR3nt: TGCGCCAGCAGCTTTGCAGGGGGAAATGAAAAACTGTTTTTT; CDR3aa: CASSFAGGNEKLFF
d_gene: .; v_gene: TRBV30; abundance: .; j_gene: TRBJ1-3; CDR3nt: TGTGCCTGGAGCGGGGGGCCTGGAAACACCATATATTTT; CDR3aa: CAWSGGPGNTIYF
d_gene: .; v_gene: TRBV6-2/TRBV6-3; abundance: .; j_gene: TRBJ2-1; CDR3nt: TGTGCCAGCAGTTACCTACAGCCATTTAGCTCCTACAATGAGCAGTTCTTC; CDR3aa: CASSYLQPFSSYNEQFF
d_gene: TRBD2; v_gene: TRBV2; abundance: once; j_gene: TRBJ2-2; CDR3nt: TGTGCCAGCCTGGGACTAGCGGGGCCCGGGGAGCTGTTTTTT; CDR3aa: CASLGLAGPGELFF
d_gene: TRBD1; v_gene: TRBV5-4; abundance: few; j_gene: TRBJ1-2; CDR3nt: TGTGCCAGCAGCACAGGGGGTCCCCTAAATGGCTACACCTTC; CDR3aa: CASSTGGPLNGYTF
d_gene: TRBD2; v_gene: TRBV4-1; abundance: .; j_gene: TRBJ2-3; CDR3nt: TGCGCCAGCAGCCTCCGTACTAGCGGGGGGGGAACAGATACGCAGTATTTT; CDR3aa: CASSLRTSGGGTDTQYF
d_gene: TRBD1; v_gene: TRBV18; abundance: .; j_gene: TRBJ2-2; CDR3nt: TGTGCCAGCTCACCATCGACAGGGCGAACCGGGGAGCTGTTTTTT; CDR3aa: CASSPSTGRTGELFF
d_gene: .; v_gene: TRBV7-3; abundance: .; j_gene: TRBJ2-3; CDR3nt: TGTGCCAGCAGCGCGGGGAGGTCAGATACGCAGTATTTT; CDR3aa: CASSAGRSDTQYF
d_gene: .; v_gene: TRBV21-1; abundance: .; j_gene: TRBJ2-4; CDR3nt: TGTGCCAGCAGCCCCTCGGCGGAAATAGCCAAAAACATTCAGTACTTC; CDR3aa: CASSPSAEIAKNIQYF
d_gene: TRBD1; v_gene: TRBV15; abundance: .; j_gene: TRBJ1-2; CDR3nt: TGTGCCACCGACTCAGGGGGCGGATGGGGCTACACCTTC; CDR3aa: CATDSGGGWGYTF
d_gene: .; v_gene: TRBV12-3/TRBV12-4; abundance: .; j_gene: TRBJ1-2; CDR3nt: TGTGCCAGCAGTTTGGGAGCCAACTATGGCTACACCTTC; CDR3aa: CASSLGANYGYTF
d_gene: TRBD1; v_gene: TRBV30; abundance: .; j_gene: TRBJ1-3; CDR3nt: TGTGCCTGGTCGACAGGGTCCGGGGACACCATATATTTT; CDR3aa: CAWSTGSGDTIYF
d_gene: .; v_gene: TRBV19; abundance: .; j_gene: TRBJ1-1; CDR3nt: TGTGCCAGTTTAAGGGGCACTGAAGCTTTCTTT; CDR3aa: CASLRGTEAFF
d_gene: .; v_gene: TRBV4-2; abundance: .; j_gene: TRBJ1-4; CDR3nt: TGTGCCAGCAGCCTAGACAGCACCCGGGGATCGTATGAAAAACTGTTTTTT; CDR3aa: CASSLDSTRGSYEKLFF
d_gene: TRBD1; v_gene: TRBV30; abundance: .; j_gene: TRBJ1-2; CDR3nt: TGTGCCTGGAGTCCTAGGACAGGGACTGGCTACACCTTC; CDR3aa: CAWSPRTGTGYTF
d_gene: TRBD1; v_gene: TRBV7-2; abundance: .; j_gene: TRBJ2-5; CDR3nt: TGTGCCAGCAGCTTAGTGGGGACAGGTAGACAAGAGACCCAGTACTTC; CDR3aa: CASSLVGTGRQETQYF
d_gene: TRBD1; v_gene: TRBV2; abundance: .; j_gene: TRBJ1-1; CDR3nt: TGTGCCAGCAGTCAGGACAGGGGAGCTTTCTTT; CDR3aa: CASSQDRGAFF
d_gene: TRBD1; v_gene: TRBV10-3; abundance: once; j_gene: TRBJ1-3; CDR3nt: TGTGCCATACGACCGACAGGGGGCTCTGGAAACACCATATATTTT; CDR3aa: CAIRPTGGSGNTIYF
d_gene: .; v_gene: TRBV13; abundance: .; j_gene: TRBJ2-2; CDR3nt: TGTGCCAGCAGCTTAGGTACGGCGAACACCGGGGAGCTGTTTTTT; CDR3aa: CASSLGTANTGELFF
d_gene: .; v_gene: TRBV5-1; abundance: .; j_gene: TRBJ1-6; CDR3nt: TGCGCCAGCAGTTTGAATACACTACCTAATTCACCCCTCCACTTT; CDR3aa: CASSLNTLPNSPLHF
d_gene: .; v_gene: TRBV20-1; abundance: .; j_gene: TRBJ1-1; CDR3nt: TGCAGTGGACGGGAGGCCACTGAAGCTTTCTTT; CDR3aa: CSGREATEAFF
d_gene: .; v_gene: TRBV6-5; abundance: .; j_gene: TRBJ1-3; CDR3nt: TGTGCCAGCAGTCTTAACTCTGGAAACACCATATATTTT; CDR3aa: CASSLNSGNTIYF
d_gene: .; v_gene: TRBV2; abundance: .; j_gene: TRBJ1-2; CDR3nt: TGTGCCAGCAGTGTTTTCAGGACTAACTATGGCTACACCTTC; CDR3aa: CASSVFRTNYGYTF
d_gene: .; v_gene: TRBV11-1; abundance: .; j_gene: TRBJ1-2; CDR3nt: TGTGCCAGCCGCGGGAGGGGAGATTATGGCTACACCTTC; CDR3aa: CASRGRGDYGYTF
d_gene: .; v_gene: TRBV5-4; abundance: .; j_gene: TRBJ2-2; CDR3nt: TGTGCCAGCAGTTCGGGCAGGGTGAAGTCCACCGGGGAGCTGTTTTTT; CDR3aa: CASSSGRVKSTGELFF
d_gene: TRBD2; v_gene: TRBV5-6; abundance: .; j_gene: TRBJ2-5; CDR3nt: TGTGCCAGCAGCTTGGTCAGGGAGGGGGAGACCCAGTACTTC; CDR3aa: CASSLVREGETQYF
d_gene: .; v_gene: TRBV27; abundance: .; j_gene: TRBJ1-2; CDR3nt: TGTGCCAGCAGTCCGCCTGAGGGAGGGTTTCGTGGCTACACCTTC; CDR3aa: CASSPPEGGFRGYTF
d_gene: .; v_gene: TRBV12-1; abundance: .; j_gene: TRBJ1-2; CDR3nt: TGTGCCAGCACCACAGGGGGTGAAGCTAACTATGGCTACACCTTC; CDR3aa: CASTTGGEANYGYTF
d_gene: .; v_gene: TRBV6-6; abundance: .; j_gene: TRBJ1-5; CDR3nt: TGTGCCAGCAGTTACCCCGAACGAGGACAGCCCCAGCATTTT; CDR3aa: CASSYPERGQPQHF
d_gene: .; v_gene: TRBV10-3; abundance: .; j_gene: TRBJ1-3; CDR3nt: TGTGCCATCAGCCGGGACTATGGAAACACCATATATTTT; CDR3aa: CAISRDYGNTIYF
d_gene: .; v_gene: TRBV11-2; abundance: .; j_gene: TRBJ1-2; CDR3nt: TGTGCCAGCAGCCAGACGGGAGGTGGGGGGGATGGCTACACCTTC; CDR3aa: CASSQTGGGGDGYTF
d_gene: TRBD1; v_gene: TRBV18; abundance: .; j_gene: TRBJ2-3; CDR3nt: TGTGCCAGCTCACGTCCCGGGACAGGGATCACAGATACGCAGTATTTT; CDR3aa: CASSRPGTGITDTQYF